This passage covers 16 T cell receptor beta chains from one sample sequenced in a study of blood T cells in healthy people across ages. With a J-beta primer mix and a sample-barcoded 5' primer, a second PCR ran about 7 to 12 cycles. TCRdb re-called the 5' RACE reads through MiXCR, storing one row per CDR3 protein. In the table there are around 1,500,000 distinct CDR3 sequences, around 39% of which are singletons. Source material: blood. The receptor set was obtained from a woman between 18 and 29 years old in good health.

The gene calls are TRBV7-3 and TRBJ2-5, with 8 bases that match TRBD2. The J segment lost 5 bases and the V segment lost 4 bases, leaving 6 bases of the junction unmatched. CDR3 length: 14 residues. Germline V gene sequence: CDR1 SGHTA, CDR2 FQGTGA. In DNA form, the CDR3 reads TGTGCCAGCAGCTCAGACGGGGGGGCGGAGACCCAGTACTTC. It yields the protein CASSSDGGAETQYF.

This clonotype was recorded a few times. The gene calls are TRBV11-2 and TRBJ1-2, with a possible D match to TRBD1 (6 bases). CDR1 and CDR2 (germline): SGHAT, FQNNGV. V lost 3 bases and J 8 bases, leaving 16 bases between the germline ends. The CDR3 consists of 14 residues. As DNA, the CDR3 is TGTGCCAGCAGCTTGAGGACAGCATTCACCGGCTACACCTTC. Encoded protein: CASSLRTAFTGYTF.

This clonotype was counted a few times. This chain connects TRBV12-3 or TRBV12-4 to TRBJ2-1, with a possible D match to TRBD2 (6 bases). This CDR3 is built from 13 residues. The V end was cut by 6 bases, the J end by 6 bases, with 12 bases between. The CDR3, as DNA: TGTGCCAGCAGCCCAGGGACTTTCAATGAGCAGTTCTTC. Protein: CASSPGTFNEQFF.

In regard to this clonotype: A much larger clone lies a single base off, so this may be a read error. V is TRBV5-1 and J is TRBJ1-2; D is uncertain. CDR3 size: 16 residues. Trimming left V 0 bases short and J 4 bases short, with 16 bases between. CDR1 and CDR2 from the germline V gene are SGHRS and YFSETQ. CDR3 sequence: CASSLVAGASVYGYTF. Here the CDR3 DNA reads TGCGCCAGCAGCTTGGTGGCAGGCGCATCTGTCTATGGCTACACCTTC. The full variable domain, its missing parts supplied by reference TRBV5-1 and TRBJ1-2, is KAGVTQTPRYLIKTRGQQVTLSCSPISGHRSVSWYQQTPGQGLQFLFEYFSETQRNKGNFPGRFSGRQFSNSRSEMNVSTLELGDSALYLCASSLVAGASVYGYTFGSGTRLTVV.

The J gene is TRBJ1-5, the V gene TRBV27; D perhaps matches TRBD1 (6 bases). With 5 bases removed from V and 7 bases from J, the gap between germline ends came to 15 bases. The CDR3 spans 14 residues. Germline V gene lookup returns CDR1 MNHEY and CDR2 SMNVEV (reference sequence). The CDR3, as DNA: TGTGCCAGCAGTGTACAGGGTCGGGGACAGCCCCAGCATTTT. This gives the protein CASSVQGRGQPQHF.

The chain joins TRBV11-1 to TRBJ1-4; possibly TRBD1 for D (6 bases). The V end lost 5 bases, the J end lost 3 bases, and 10 bases lay between the germline ends. There are 14 residues in the CDR3. From germline, CDR1 is SGHAT and CDR2 FQDESV (reference sequence). CDR3 nucleotide sequence: TGTGCCAGCAGCCGGACAGCGCCTAATGAAAAACTGTTTTTT. The encoded protein is CASSRTAPNEKLFF. Drawing the rest from reference TRBV11-1 and TRBJ1-4, the complete variable domain is EAEVAQSPRYKITEKSQAVAFWCDPISGHATLYWYRQILGQGPELLVQFQDESVVDDSQLPKDRFSAERLKGVDSTLKIQPAELGDSAMYLCASSRTAPNEKLFFGSGTQLSVL.

This clonotype was observed at least ten times. In DNA, the CDR3 is TGCGCCAGCAGCTTGGGGGAAGGCACTGAAGCTTTCTTT. Protein sequence: CASSLGEGTEAFF. The chain joins TRBV5-1 to TRBJ1-1; D gene unclear. Germline CDR1 SGHRS, CDR2 YFSETQ. Deletions cut 0 bases from V and 4 bases from J, with 7 bases between. The CDR3 has 13 residues.

The CDR3 loop is CASSLEEGVSSTGELFF. The DNA of the CDR3 is TGTGCCAGCAGCTTAGAAGAGGGGGTGTCGTCCACCGGGGAGCTGTTTTTT. The chain has TRBV7-2 and TRBJ2-2; D possibly corresponds to TRBD1 (6 bases). CDR3 length: 17 amino acids. V lost 1 base and J lost 4, with 16 bases in between. Germline assignment: CDR1 SGHTA and CDR2 FQGNSA.

This clonotype appeared a few times. This chain links TRBV11-1 with TRBJ2-1; weak D call: TRBD2 (5 bases). Trimming pared 6 bases from V and 3 bases from J, leaving 12 bases between. The V gene's germline CDR1 is SGHAT and CDR2 FQDESV (reference sequence). The CDR3 is 14 residues long. CDR3 residues: CASRKAGDYNEQFF. In DNA form, the CDR3 reads TGTGCCAGCAGAAAGGCGGGCGACTACAATGAGCAGTTCTTC. Complete variable domain (other parts from reference TRBV11-1 and TRBJ2-1): EAEVAQSPRYKITEKSQAVAFWCDPISGHATLYWYRQILGQGPELLVQFQDESVVDDSQLPKDRFSAERLKGVDSTLKIQPAELGDSAMYLCASRKAGDYNEQFFGPGTRLTVL.

The gene calls are TRBV11-2 and TRBJ2-5; unclear D gene. CDR1 and CDR2 from the germline V gene are SGHAT and FQNNGV. The CDR3 covers 14 residues. V lost 8 bases and J lost 1, with 14 bases in between. CDR3 DNA sequence: TGTGCCAGCGCACCGGGTTGGGGCCAAGAGACCCAGTACTTC. Translated, it gives CASAPGWGQETQYF.

This clonotype was seen a single time. This chain links TRBV29-1 with TRBJ1-2, with D maybe TRBD1 (5 bases). V lost 6 bases and J 0 bases, leaving 11 bases between the germline ends. The CDR3 loop spans 13 amino acids. The germline V gene has CDR1 SQVTM and CDR2 ANQGSEA. The CDR3 coding sequence is TGCAGCGTCGGGACGATTACTAACTATGGCTACACCTTC. Translated: CSVGTITNYGYTF.

This chain links TRBV14 with TRBJ1-1, with a weak D call TRBD1 (5 bases). Trimming cost V 0 bases and J 2 bases, with 13 bases left between them. The CDR3 consists of 16 residues. Per germline, CDR1 SGHDN and CDR2 FVKESK. The CDR3 DNA reads as TGTGCCAGCAGCCAAGATCAGGGTACGATCAACACTGAAGCTTTCTTT. Translation: CASSQDQGTINTEAFF.

This clonotype has a handful of counts. The V and J genes are TRBV20-1 and TRBJ2-1; TRBD1 aligns across 9 bases. This CDR3 has 17 residues. J was trimmed by 7 bases and V by 2 bases; bases with no gene match: 15. The germline V gene encodes CDR1 DFQATT and CDR2 SNEGSKA (reference sequence). The CDR3, as DNA: TGCAGTGCTAGACCTATGGGCCGGGACAGGGAAATGAATGAGCAGTTCTTC. This sequence encodes CSARPMGRDREMNEQFF.

The chain has TRBV10-2 and TRBJ1-4; maybe TRBD1 (5 bases). CDR1 is WSHSY, CDR2 SAAADI, per germline. The CDR3 spans 14 residues. V was clipped by 7 bases and J by 6 bases, with 15 bases between them. The CDR3 loop is CASMGQQGYEKLFF. The DNA of the CDR3 is TGCGCCAGCATGGGTCAGCAGGGATATGAAAAACTGTTTTTT.

The gene calls are TRBV7-2 and TRBJ2-5, with 14 bases fitting TRBD2. The CDR3 is 18 amino acids. Germline assignment: CDR1 SGHTA and CDR2 FQGNSA. The V and J ends lost 4 bases and 5 bases, in that order; junction bases with no gene match: 12. The chain's CDR3 is CASSSFGTSGGWSETQYF. The CDR3 DNA reads as TGTGCCAGCAGCTCCTTTGGGACTAGCGGGGGTTGGAGTGAGACCCAGTACTTC.

Concerning this clonotype itself: A single base separates this from a much larger clone, so it may be a read error. The chain combines TRBV5-1 with TRBJ2-3; TRBD1 matches 9 bases. This CDR3 is built from 15 residues. Germline values: CDR1 SGHRS, CDR2 YFSETQ. The V and J ends lost 3 bases and 1 base, in that order; junction bases with no gene match: 3. The CDR3 DNA follows: TGCGCCAGCAGCTGGCGGGACAGGGGCACAGATACGCAGTATTTT. This sequence encodes CASSWRDRGTDTQYF.